This T cell receptor beta chain is drawn from a study of control samples from healthy donors and cancer patients. The method was immunoSEQ multiplex PCR; TCRdb's version includes in-frame clones alone and lacks a portion of them. The table lists over 120,000 clones, roughly 94% of them singletons. The source is a man aged 55 to 69 with colorectal cancer. The sample was PBMCs.

For the CDR3, the DNA is TGTGCCAGCAGCTCCTACAGGGGGCCCGAGCAGTACTTC. Translating gives CASSSYRGPEQYF. The chain joins TRBV7-2 to TRBJ2-7, with 9 positions matching TRBD1. CDR3 length equals 13 residues. Per the germline V gene, CDR1 is SGHTA and CDR2 is FQGNSA. V gave up 4 bases and J gave up 6 bases; unmatched junction bases: 4.